This T cell receptor beta chain originates from a study of blood T cell repertoires in COVID-19. Method: immunoSEQ multiplex PCR; TCRdb's copy keeps in-frame clones and lacks some. The table has about 370,000 clones, around 87% seen once. Germline V gives CDR1 SGHRS, CDR2 YFSETQ. CDR3 length: 15 residues. The V gene lost 3 bases and the J gene lost 0 bases, with 10 bases spanning the gap. This receptor was obtained from a woman aged 25 to 39 with COVID-19, enrolled during active disease. Source material: peripheral blood. The chain joins TRBV5-1 to TRBJ2-1; TRBD2 is a possible D gene (6 bases). In nucleotides, the CDR3 is TGCGCCAGCAGCTCTAGCGCCAGCTCCTACAATGAGCAGTTCTTC. Protein: CASSSSASSYNEQFF.